Sequencing of this TCR beta chain was carried out in a study of T cell responses to AZD1222 COVID-19 vaccine. Whole-study findings and limits: The breadth and depth of Spike-specific TCRs increased once two AZD1222 doses had been given.

Details on this clone: The antigen remains undetermined.

V was trimmed by 6 bases and J by 5 bases, leaving 11 bases between them. The germline gives CDR1 MDHEN, CDR2 SYDVKM. The CDR3 loop spans 13 amino acids. Only in-frame clones appear in the TCRdb table, and some are missing; sequencing was by immunoSEQ multiplex PCR. The data contain 65,000 to 75,000 clones, over 70% of them singletons. J is TRBJ1-3 and V is TRBV28; possible D gene TRBD1, 5 bases. The specimen was peripheral blood, collected 28 days after the second AZD1222 dose. The clonotype originates from an adult who received the AZD1222 COVID-19 vaccine. The CDR3 nucleotides are TGTGCCAGCAGAACCGCAGGGCGAAACACCATATATTTT. Amino acids: CASRTAGRNTIYF.